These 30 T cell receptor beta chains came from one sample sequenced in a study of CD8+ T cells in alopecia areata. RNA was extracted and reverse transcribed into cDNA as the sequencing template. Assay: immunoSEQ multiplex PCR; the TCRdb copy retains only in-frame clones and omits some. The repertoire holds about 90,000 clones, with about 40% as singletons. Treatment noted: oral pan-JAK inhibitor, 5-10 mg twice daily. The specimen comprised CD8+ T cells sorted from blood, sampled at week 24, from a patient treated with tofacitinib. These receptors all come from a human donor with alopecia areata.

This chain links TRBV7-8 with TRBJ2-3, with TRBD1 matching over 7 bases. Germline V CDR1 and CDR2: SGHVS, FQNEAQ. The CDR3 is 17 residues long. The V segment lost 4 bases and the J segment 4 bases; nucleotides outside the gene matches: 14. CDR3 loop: CASSSPGVGGLPDTQYF. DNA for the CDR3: TGTGCCAGCAGCTCCCCCGGGGTAGGGGGCTTACCAGATACGCAGTATTTT.

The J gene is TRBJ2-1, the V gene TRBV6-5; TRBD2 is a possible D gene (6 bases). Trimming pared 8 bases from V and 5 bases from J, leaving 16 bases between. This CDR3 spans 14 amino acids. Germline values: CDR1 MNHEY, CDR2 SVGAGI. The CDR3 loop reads CASRSQWEDNEQFF. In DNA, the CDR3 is TGTGCCAGCCGGAGTCAGTGGGAGGACAATGAGCAGTTCTTC.

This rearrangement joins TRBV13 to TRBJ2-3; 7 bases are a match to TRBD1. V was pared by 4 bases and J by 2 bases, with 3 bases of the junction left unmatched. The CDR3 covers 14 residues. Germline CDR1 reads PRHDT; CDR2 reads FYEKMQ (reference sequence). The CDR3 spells CASSWGQNTDTQYF. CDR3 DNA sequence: TGTGCCAGCAGCTGGGGACAGAACACAGATACGCAGTATTTT.

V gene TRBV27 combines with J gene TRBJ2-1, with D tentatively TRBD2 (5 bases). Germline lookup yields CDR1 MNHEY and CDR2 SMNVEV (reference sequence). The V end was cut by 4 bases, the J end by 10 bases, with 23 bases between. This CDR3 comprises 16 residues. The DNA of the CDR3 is TGTGCCAGCAGTTCCTCCCCTCCTCCCGGAGCGGAGGAGCAGTTCTTC. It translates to CASSSSPPPGAEEQFF.

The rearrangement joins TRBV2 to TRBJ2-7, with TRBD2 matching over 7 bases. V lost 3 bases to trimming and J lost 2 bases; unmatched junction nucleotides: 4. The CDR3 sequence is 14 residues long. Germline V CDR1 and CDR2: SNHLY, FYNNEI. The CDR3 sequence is CASSDGDYPYEQYF. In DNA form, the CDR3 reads TGTGCCAGCAGTGATGGGGACTACCCCTACGAGCAGTACTTC.

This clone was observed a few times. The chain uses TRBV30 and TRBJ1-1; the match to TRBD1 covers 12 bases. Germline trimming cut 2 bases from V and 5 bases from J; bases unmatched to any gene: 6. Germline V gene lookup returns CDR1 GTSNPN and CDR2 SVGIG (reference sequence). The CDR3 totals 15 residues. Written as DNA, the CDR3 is TGTGCCTGGAGTCCGGGACAGGGGGCAAGGACTGAAGCTTTCTTT. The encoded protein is CAWSPGQGARTEAFF.

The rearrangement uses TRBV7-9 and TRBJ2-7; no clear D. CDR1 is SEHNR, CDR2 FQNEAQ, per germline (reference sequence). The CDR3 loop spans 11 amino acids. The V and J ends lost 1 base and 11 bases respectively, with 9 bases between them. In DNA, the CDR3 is TGTGCCAGCAGCTTAGGCCCAGAGAAGTACTTC. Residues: CASSLGPEKYF.

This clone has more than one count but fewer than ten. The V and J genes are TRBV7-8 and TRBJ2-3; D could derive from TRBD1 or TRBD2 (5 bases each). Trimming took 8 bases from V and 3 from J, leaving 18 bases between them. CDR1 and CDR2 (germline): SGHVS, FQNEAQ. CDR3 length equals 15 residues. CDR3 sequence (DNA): TGTGCCAGCCGCCTTAATCGTGGGGGTACAGATACGCAGTATTTT. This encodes CASRLNRGGTDTQYF.

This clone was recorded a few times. The CDR3 DNA follows: TGCGCCAGCCTTTCGGGGGGTGAGCAGTTCTTC. Translation gives CASLSGGEQFF. The chain is built from TRBV10-2 and TRBJ2-1; 7 bases are a match to TRBD2. The CDR3 has 11 residues. V gave up 8 bases and J gave up 9 bases; unmatched junction bases: 4. CDR1 and CDR2 from the germline V gene are WSHSY and SAAADI.

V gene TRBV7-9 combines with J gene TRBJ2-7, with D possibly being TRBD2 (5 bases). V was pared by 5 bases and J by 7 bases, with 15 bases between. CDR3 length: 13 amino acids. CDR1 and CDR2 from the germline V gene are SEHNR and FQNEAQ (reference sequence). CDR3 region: CASSPLPRDEQYF. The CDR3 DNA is TGTGCCAGCAGCCCCCTACCCCGGGATGAGCAGTACTTC. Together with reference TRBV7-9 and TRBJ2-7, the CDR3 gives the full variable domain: DTGVSQNPRHKITKRGQNVTFRCDPISEHNRLYWYRQTLGQGPEFLTYFQNEAQLEKSRLLSDRFSAERPKGSFSTLEIQRTEQGDSAMYLCASSPLPRDEQYFGPGTRLTVT.

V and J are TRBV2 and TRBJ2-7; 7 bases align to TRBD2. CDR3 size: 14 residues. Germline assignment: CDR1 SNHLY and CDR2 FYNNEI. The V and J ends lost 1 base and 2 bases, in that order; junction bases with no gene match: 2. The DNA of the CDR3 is TGTGCCAGCAGTGAAGAGGGAGGGCCCTACGAGCAGTACTTC. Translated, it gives CASSEEGGPYEQYF.

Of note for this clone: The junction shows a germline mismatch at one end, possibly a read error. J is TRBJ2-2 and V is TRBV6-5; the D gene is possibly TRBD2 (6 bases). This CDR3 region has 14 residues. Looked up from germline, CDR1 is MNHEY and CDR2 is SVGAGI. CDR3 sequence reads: CASSVRENAGELFF. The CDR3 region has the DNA TGTGCCAGCAGTGTCCGGGAGAACGCCGGGGAGCTGTTTTTT.

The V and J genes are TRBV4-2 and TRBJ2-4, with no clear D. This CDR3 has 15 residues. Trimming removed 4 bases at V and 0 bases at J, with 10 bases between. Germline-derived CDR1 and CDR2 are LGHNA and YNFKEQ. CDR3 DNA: TGTGCCAGCAGCCTGGGCCACTTAGCCAAAAACATTCAGTACTTC. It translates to CASSLGHLAKNIQYF.

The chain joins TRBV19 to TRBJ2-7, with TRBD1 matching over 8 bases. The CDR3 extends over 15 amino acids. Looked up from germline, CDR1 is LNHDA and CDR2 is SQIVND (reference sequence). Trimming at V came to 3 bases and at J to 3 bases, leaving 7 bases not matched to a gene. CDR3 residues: CASSIPGQANYEQYF. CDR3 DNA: TGTGCCAGTAGTATCCCGGGACAGGCGAACTACGAGCAGTACTTC.

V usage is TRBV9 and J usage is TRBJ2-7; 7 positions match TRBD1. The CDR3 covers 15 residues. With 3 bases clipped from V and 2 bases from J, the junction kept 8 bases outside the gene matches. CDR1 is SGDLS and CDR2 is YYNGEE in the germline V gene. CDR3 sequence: CASSGETGIPYEQYF. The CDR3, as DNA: TGTGCCAGCAGCGGGGAGACAGGGATTCCCTACGAGCAGTACTTC.

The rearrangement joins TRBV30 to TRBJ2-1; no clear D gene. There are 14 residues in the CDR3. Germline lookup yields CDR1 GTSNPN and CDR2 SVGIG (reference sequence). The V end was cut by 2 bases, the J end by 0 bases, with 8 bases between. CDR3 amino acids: CAWSKETSYNEQFF. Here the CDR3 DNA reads TGTGCCTGGAGTAAGGAGACCTCCTACAATGAGCAGTTCTTC.

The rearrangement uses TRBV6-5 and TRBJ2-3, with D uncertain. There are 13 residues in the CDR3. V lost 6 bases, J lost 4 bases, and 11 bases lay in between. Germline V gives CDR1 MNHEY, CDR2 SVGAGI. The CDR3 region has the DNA TGTGCCAGCAGGATGGGAAGCCCAGATACGCAGTATTTT. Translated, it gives CASRMGSPDTQYF.

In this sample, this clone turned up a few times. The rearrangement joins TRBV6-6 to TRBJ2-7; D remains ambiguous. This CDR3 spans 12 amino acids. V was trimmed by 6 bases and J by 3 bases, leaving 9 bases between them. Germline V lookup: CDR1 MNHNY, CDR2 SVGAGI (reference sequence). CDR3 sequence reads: CASRPSFYEQYF. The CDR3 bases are TGTGCCAGCAGACCAAGTTTCTACGAGCAGTACTTC.

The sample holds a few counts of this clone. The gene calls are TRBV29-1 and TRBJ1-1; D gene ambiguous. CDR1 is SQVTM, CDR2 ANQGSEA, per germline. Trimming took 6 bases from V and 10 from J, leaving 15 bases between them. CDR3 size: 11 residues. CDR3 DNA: TGCAGCGTCGACGCAGTCCCCGGAGCTTTCTTT. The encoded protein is CSVDAVPGAFF.

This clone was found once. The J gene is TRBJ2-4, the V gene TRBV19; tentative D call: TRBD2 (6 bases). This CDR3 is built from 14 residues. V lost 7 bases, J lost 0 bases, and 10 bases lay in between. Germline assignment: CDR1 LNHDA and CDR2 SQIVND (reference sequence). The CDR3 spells CASNWGGAKNIQYF. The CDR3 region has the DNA TGTGCCAGTAACTGGGGAGGAGCCAAAAACATTCAGTACTTC.

CDR3 nucleotides: TGCAGCGTTGTGGGGCCCAACACTGAAGCTTTCTTT. Encoded protein: CSVVGPNTEAFF. V usage is TRBV29-1 and J usage is TRBJ1-1, with D perhaps matching TRBD1 (5 bases). The V and J ends lost 4 bases and 2 bases respectively, with 8 bases between them. From germline, CDR1 is SQVTM and CDR2 ANQGSEA. The CDR3 runs to 12 residues.

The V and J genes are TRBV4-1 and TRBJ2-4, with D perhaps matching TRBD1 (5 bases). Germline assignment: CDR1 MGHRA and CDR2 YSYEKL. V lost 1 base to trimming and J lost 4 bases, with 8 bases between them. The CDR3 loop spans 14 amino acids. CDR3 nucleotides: TGCGCCAGCAGCCAAGCTCAGGGAAAAAACATTCAGTACTTC. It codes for CASSQAQGKNIQYF.

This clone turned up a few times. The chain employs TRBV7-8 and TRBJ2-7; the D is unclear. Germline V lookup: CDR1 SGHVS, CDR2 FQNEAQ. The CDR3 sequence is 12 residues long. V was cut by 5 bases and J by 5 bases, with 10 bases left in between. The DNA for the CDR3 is TGTGCCAGCAGCCTAAAACGGGACGAGCAGTACTTC. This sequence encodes CASSLKRDEQYF. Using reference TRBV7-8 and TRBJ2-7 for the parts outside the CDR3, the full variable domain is GAGVSQSPRYKVAKRGQDVALRCDPISGHVSLFWYQQALGQGPEFLTYFQNEAQLDKSGLPSDRFFAERPEGSVSTLKIQRTQQEDSAVYLCASSLKRDEQYFGPGTRLTVT.

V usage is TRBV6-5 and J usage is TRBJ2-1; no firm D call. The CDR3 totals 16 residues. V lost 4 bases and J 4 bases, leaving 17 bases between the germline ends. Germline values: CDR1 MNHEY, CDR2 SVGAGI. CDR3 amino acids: CASSSRWVPPYNEQFF. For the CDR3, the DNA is TGTGCCAGCAGTTCCCGCTGGGTCCCACCTTACAATGAGCAGTTCTTC.

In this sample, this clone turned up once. In DNA form, the CDR3 reads TGCGCCAGCAGCCAAGCCAAGGCTACAGGGGGCTACGAGCAGTACTTC. It translates to CASSQAKATGGYEQYF. The chain is built from TRBV4-1 and TRBJ2-7, with 8 positions matching TRBD1. V lost 1 base to trimming and J lost 3 bases; unmatched junction nucleotides: 8. The CDR3 totals 16 residues. Per germline, CDR1 MGHRA and CDR2 YSYEKL.

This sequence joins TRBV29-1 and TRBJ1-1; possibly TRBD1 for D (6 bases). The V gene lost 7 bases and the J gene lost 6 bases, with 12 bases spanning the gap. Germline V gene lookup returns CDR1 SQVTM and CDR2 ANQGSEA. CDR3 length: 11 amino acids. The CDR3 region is CSATGKSEAFF. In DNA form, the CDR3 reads TGCAGCGCCACAGGGAAATCTGAAGCTTTCTTT.

The CDR3 DNA sequence: TGCGCCAGCAGCATGGACACCACCTACGAGCAGTACTTC. It yields the protein CASSMDTTYEQYF. V is TRBV5-1 and J is TRBJ2-7; D may be TRBD1 (5 bases). The V gene lost 4 bases and the J gene lost 2 bases, with 10 bases spanning the gap. This CDR3 is 13 amino acids long. Germline assignment: CDR1 SGHRS and CDR2 YFSETQ. Supplemented by reference TRBV5-1 and TRBJ2-7, the full variable domain reads KAGVTQTPRYLIKTRGQQVTLSCSPISGHRSVSWYQQTPGQGLQFLFEYFSETQRNKGNFPGRFSGRQFSNSRSEMNVSTLELGDSALYLCASSMDTTYEQYFGPGTRLTVT.

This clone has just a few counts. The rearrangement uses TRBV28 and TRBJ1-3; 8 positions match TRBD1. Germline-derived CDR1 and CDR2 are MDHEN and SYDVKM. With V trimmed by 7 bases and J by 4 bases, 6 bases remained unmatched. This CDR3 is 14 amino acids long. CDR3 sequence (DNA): TGTGCCAGCAAAGACAGGGGCGCGGGAAACACCATATATTTT. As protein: CASKDRGAGNTIYF.

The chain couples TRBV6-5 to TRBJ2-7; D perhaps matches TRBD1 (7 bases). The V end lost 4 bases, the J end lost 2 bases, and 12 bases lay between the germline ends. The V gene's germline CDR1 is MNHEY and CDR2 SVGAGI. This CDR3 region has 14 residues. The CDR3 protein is CASSSTGRTYEQYF. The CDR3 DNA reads TGTGCCAGCAGTTCGACAGGGAGGACCTACGAGCAGTACTTC.

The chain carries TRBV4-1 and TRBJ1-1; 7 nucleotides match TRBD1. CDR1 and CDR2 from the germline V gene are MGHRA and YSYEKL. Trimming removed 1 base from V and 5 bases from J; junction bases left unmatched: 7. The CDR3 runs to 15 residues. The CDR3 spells CASSQVLAGGTEAFF. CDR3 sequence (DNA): TGCGCCAGCAGCCAAGTACTAGCAGGGGGGACTGAAGCTTTCTTT.